These 10 T cell receptor beta chains originate from one sample sequenced in a study of STAT5B mutations in CD4+ large granular lymphocyte leukemia. Some clones are missing from TCRdb's copy, which holds only in-frame ones; the method was immunoSEQ multiplex PCR. In the table there are approximately 20,000 clones, around 70% of which are singletons. Material: CD4+ T cells from blood buffy coats. These receptors originate from a human donor in good health.

This clone appeared once. The chain couples TRBV30 to TRBJ2-4; D uncertain. With 7 bases removed from V and 0 bases from J, the gap between germline ends came to 10 bases. CDR3 size: 13 residues. Germline V lookup: CDR1 GTSNPN, CDR2 SVGIG (reference sequence). CDR3 DNA sequence: TGTGCCTCCGACGGTAGAGCCAAAAACATTCAGTACTTC. Residues: CASDGRAKNIQYF.

The gene calls are TRBV9 and TRBJ2-2; 8 bases map to TRBD1. CDR1 and CDR2 from the germline V gene are SGDLS and YYNGEE. The CDR3 extends over 15 amino acids. Unmatched junction bases numbered 6, after V lost 4 bases and J lost 4 bases. The CDR3 sequence: CASSIGQGGTGELFF. For the CDR3, the DNA is TGTGCCAGCAGCATCGGACAGGGCGGCACCGGGGAGCTGTTTTTT. Looking up the rest from reference TRBV9 and TRBJ2-2 gives the full variable domain: DSGVTQTPKHLITATGQRVTLRCSPRSGDLSVYWYQQSLDQGLQFLIQYYNGEERAKGNILERFSAQQFPDLHSELNLSSLELGDSALYFCASSIGQGGTGELFFGEGSRLTVL.

V usage is TRBV15 and J usage is TRBJ2-1; possibly TRBD1 or TRBD2 for D (5 bases each). CDR3 length: 17 residues. The V end lost 3 bases, the J end lost 7 bases, and 22 bases lay between the germline ends. The germline V gene has CDR1 LNHNV and CDR2 YYDKDF (reference sequence). CDR3 residues: CATSSEGPGNLGNEQFF. Written as DNA, the CDR3 is TGTGCCACCAGCAGTGAGGGGCCAGGTAATCTTGGTAATGAGCAGTTCTTC.

V gene TRBV19 combines with J gene TRBJ1-2; TRBD1 agrees at 8 bases. V gave up 7 bases and J gave up 8 bases; unmatched junction bases: 6. The germline V gene has CDR1 LNHDA and CDR2 SQIVND (reference sequence). The CDR3 length is 12 residues. This CDR3 is CASKGQVRGYTF. The CDR3 DNA reads as TGTGCCAGTAAGGGACAGGTGCGGGGCTACACCTTC.

The V gene is TRBV4-1, the J gene TRBJ2-7, with TRBD1 matching 9 bases. Germline assignment: CDR1 MGHRA and CDR2 YSYEKL. This CDR3 contains 15 residues. The junction had 9 bases not matched to a gene; V was cut back by 7 bases and J by 2 bases. Here the CDR3 reads CASTIPGQGPYEQYF. The DNA of the CDR3 is TGCGCCAGCACCATTCCGGGACAGGGCCCCTACGAGCAGTACTTC.

This chain connects TRBV21-1 to TRBJ2-7; no DNA check was done on the table's D call, TRBD2. TRBV21-1 counts as a pseudogene. The CDR3 loop spans 16 amino acids. CDR3 in amino acids: CASSKRSGRALYEQYF. The CDR3 DNA sequence: TGTGCCAGCAGCAAACGCAGCGGGAGGGCCTTATACGAGCAGTACTTC.

Note on this clone: This CDR3 is missing its conserved last phenylalanine or tryptophan, likely due to a read error. The chain employs TRBV30 and TRBJ2-7, with 8 bases fitting TRBD2. CDR3 size: 15 residues. The trim removed 4 bases at V and 0 bases at J, leaving 8 bases unmatched. The germline gives CDR1 GTSNPN, CDR2 SVGIG (reference sequence). The CDR3 region has the DNA TGTGCCTGGAAGGCCCGGGGGGGGAACTCCTACGAGCAGTACCTC. As protein: CAWKARGGNSYEQYL.

The chain recombines TRBV2 with TRBJ1-5; D is ambiguous. This CDR3 is 15 amino acids long. Trimming took off 2 bases at V and 1 base at J, with 9 bases between the two ends. The germline gives CDR1 SNHLY, CDR2 FYNNEI. The CDR3 here is CASSEKDGSNQPQHF. The CDR3 DNA follows: TGTGCCAGCAGTGAAAAGGACGGAAGCAATCAGCCCCAGCATTTT.

This rearrangement joins TRBV6-6 to TRBJ2-7; no definite D call. The germline V and J ends were trimmed by 1 base and 0 bases, with 4 bases remaining between them. The germline gives CDR1 MNHNY, CDR2 SVGAGI (reference sequence). The CDR3 is 13 amino acids. This CDR3 is CASSYLTSYEQYF. CDR3 DNA sequence: TGTGCCAGCAGTTACTTGACCTCCTACGAGCAGTACTTC.

V gene TRBV19 combines with J gene TRBJ2-5, with D possibly matching TRBD1 (6 bases). The CDR3 extends over 17 amino acids. V was clipped by 4 bases and J by 5 bases, with 23 bases between them. Germline V CDR1 and CDR2: LNHDA, SQIVND (reference sequence). CDR3 protein: CASSTPRTVIGLETQYF. In DNA, the CDR3 is TGTGCCAGTAGTACCCCAAGGACAGTTATAGGGTTGGAGACCCAGTACTTC.